Listed below are T cell receptor beta chains from one sample, sequenced in a study of blood T cell repertoires in COVID-19. Here immunoSEQ multiplex PCR was the method, and the copy in TCRdb shows in-frame clones only, minus some. The sample records approximately 54,000 clones, roughly 76% being singletons. Sequenced material: peripheral blood. These TCRs come from a woman aged 60-70 years with acute or convalescent COVID-19. The CDR3 runs from the conserved cysteine through the conserved F or W. Fields, in order: clone size, D gene, J gene, V gene, CDR3 protein, CDR3 DNA. The D gene is left open where the match is weak. The size field is filled for only some rows; it gives once, few, many or a size class.

>.|.|TRBJ1-1|TRBV9
CASSVAHRNTEAFF
TGTGCCAGCAGCGTAGCCCACAGGAACACTGAAGCTTTCTTT
>once|TRBD1|TRBJ1-5|TRBV5-1
CASSPWTGVSQPQHF
TGCGCCAGCAGCCCATGGACAGGGGTCAGTCAGCCCCAGCATTTT
>.|TRBD1|TRBJ2-3|TRBV4-1
CASSQVTGVTDTQYF
TGCGCCAGCAGCCAAGTGACAGGGGTTACAGATACGCAGTATTTT
>.|TRBD1|TRBJ1-1|TRBV6-5
CASGGDRGSEAFF
TGTGCCAGCGGGGGGGACAGGGGAAGTGAAGCTTTCTTT
>.|.|TRBJ1-5|TRBV6-6
CASKEQASNQPQHF
TGTGCCAGCAAGGAACAGGCTAGCAATCAGCCCCAGCATTTT
>.|TRBD1|TRBJ1-2|TRBV11-2
CASRYDRGLDYGYTF
TGTGCCAGCAGATACGACAGGGGACTTGACTATGGCTACACCTTC
>.|TRBD1|TRBJ1-4|TRBV6-5
CASRDSDNEKLFF
TGTGCCAGCCGGGACAGCGACAATGAAAAACTGTTTTTT
>.|TRBD2|TRBJ2-5|TRBV3-1/TRBV3-2
CASSPAGGGAGETQYF
TGTGCCAGCAGCCCCGCTGGCGGGGGGGCTGGAGAGACCCAGTACTTC
>.|.|TRBJ1-1|TRBV7-8
CASSLALVGNTEAFF
TGTGCCAGCAGCTTAGCGCTAGTAGGGAACACTGAAGCTTTCTTT
>.|.|TRBJ1-1|TRBV5-6
CASSLGAGTEAFF
TGTGCCAGCAGCTTGGGGGCTGGGACTGAAGCTTTCTTT
>.|TRBD1|TRBJ1-4|TRBV11-2
CASSLVRTGAEKLFF
TGTGCCAGCAGCTTAGTCAGGACAGGAGCCGAAAAACTGTTTTTT
>.|.|TRBJ1-1|TRBV5-5
CASSLGGNTEAFF
TGTGCCAGCAGCTTAGGAGGGAACACTGAAGCTTTCTTT
>.|TRBD1|TRBJ2-5|TRBV19
CASSPTPRDSRLQETQYF
TGTGCCAGTAGCCCAACCCCTAGGGACAGCAGGCTCCAAGAGACCCAGTACTTC
>.|.|TRBJ1-1|TRBV19
CASRTQGRGTEAFF
TGTGCCAGTAGGACACAGGGAAGGGGCACTGAAGCTTTCTTT
>.|.|TRBJ2-3|TRBV7-2
CASSSEGRVDTQYF
TGTGCCAGCAGCTCAGAAGGCCGGGTAGATACGCAGTATTTT
>.|.|TRBJ2-2|TRBV19
CASSTLERNTGELFF
TGTGCCAGTAGTACATTAGAGCGAAACACCGGGGAGCTGTTTTTT
>.|TRBD1|TRBJ1-1|TRBV14
CASSHPGQGAPRMNTEAFF
TGTGCCAGCAGCCACCCGGGACAGGGGGCTCCACGAATGAACACTGAAGCTTTCTTT
>.|.|TRBJ1-6|TRBV5-1
CASSFGTGSTFYNSPLHF
TGCGCCAGCAGCTTTGGAACAGGGAGTACCTTCTATAATTCACCCCTCCACTTT
>.|.|TRBJ1-4|TRBV19
CASSAGTTPEKLFF
TGTGCCAGTAGTGCCGGGACAACGCCCGAAAAACTGTTTTTT
>.|TRBD2|TRBJ2-1|TRBV19
CASMRAGGAKVDNEQFF
TGTGCCAGTATGAGAGCGGGAGGGGCCAAGGTCGACAATGAGCAGTTCTTC
>.|TRBD1|TRBJ2-1|TRBV5-1
CASSLAGQGYNEQFF
TGCGCCAGCAGCTTGGCCGGACAGGGGTACAATGAGCAGTTCTTC
>.|.|TRBJ2-7|TRBV28
CASMIQGYEQYF
TGTGCCAGCATGATCCAGGGGTACGAGCAGTACTTC
>few|.|TRBJ1-6|TRBV11-2
CASSFSTSPLHF
TGTGCCAGCAGCTTCAGTACCTCACCCCTCCACTTT
>few|TRBD1|TRBJ1-5|TRBV15
CATSSNRGLNQPQHF
TGTGCCACCAGCAGCAACAGGGGGCTCAATCAGCCCCAGCATTTT
>.|TRBD1|TRBJ2-7|TRBV10-3
CAISEGQGTYEQYF
TGTGCCATCAGTGAGGGACAGGGTACCTACGAGCAGTACTTC
>.|.|TRBJ1-4|TRBV6-5
CASTREVTNEKLFF
TGTGCCAGCACCAGGGAGGTGACTAATGAAAAACTGTTTTTT
>.|TRBD1|TRBJ2-2|TRBV5-1
CASSPTTGATGELFF
TGCGCCAGCAGCCCCACTACAGGGGCCACCGGGGAGCTGTTTTTT
>.|.|TRBJ1-5|TRBV6-1
CASCVSPGGGGQPQHF
TGTGCCAGCTGTGTCTCCCCTGGGGGAGGCGGTCAGCCCCAGCATTTT
>few|.|TRBJ2-3|TRBV4-1
CASSQAGWSLVTDTQYF
TGCGCCAGCAGCCAGGCCGGGTGGAGCCTAGTCACAGATACGCAGTATTTT
>once|.|TRBJ1-4|TRBV6-5
CASSYSGKLFF
TGTGCCAGCAGTTACTCCGGAAAACTGTTTTTT
>.|TRBD1|TRBJ2-3|TRBV7-9
CASMEDRVLADTQYF
TGTGCCAGCATGGAGGACAGGGTTCTCGCAGATACGCAGTATTTT
>few|.|TRBJ1-3|TRBV9
CASSPSPGGLGNTIYF
TGTGCCAGCAGCCCATCCCCGGGGGGGCTAGGAAACACCATATATTTT
>.|.|TRBJ1-5|TRBV7-8
CASTGQARNQPQHF
TGTGCCAGCACTGGGCAGGCTCGCAATCAGCCCCAGCATTTT
>.|TRBD1|TRBJ1-3|TRBV30
CAWSGQGAYGNTIYF
TGTGCCTGGAGTGGACAGGGCGCTTATGGAAACACCATATATTTT
>.|.|TRBJ1-2|TRBV12-3/TRBV12-4
CASSIPRGGYTF
TGTGCCAGCAGTATTCCCCGGGGGGGCTACACCTTC
>.|TRBD2|TRBJ2-1|TRBV11-3
CASSLGRTSLNEQFF
TGTGCCAGCAGCTTAGGTCGGACTAGTCTCAATGAGCAGTTCTTC
>once|TRBD1|TRBJ1-2|TRBV3-1/TRBV3-2
CASSGDRRAGYTF
TGTGCCAGCAGCGGGGACAGGAGGGCTGGCTACACCTTC